The sequence of this T cell receptor beta chain was determined in a study of Ad26.COV2.S vaccination and SARS-CoV-2 variants. Some clones are missing from TCRdb's copy, which holds only in-frame ones; the method was immunoSEQ multiplex PCR. The table records over 350,000 clones, around 85% of them present only once. This clone has ten or more counts. The CDR3 covers 14 residues. V trimming: 5 bases; J trimming: 4 bases; junction bases outside the gene matches: 4. The germline V gene has CDR1 SEHNR and CDR2 FQNEAQ (reference sequence). Treatment described: about 20 received Ad26.COV2.S at low or high dose, single or two shots; about 5 received placebo; per-sample allocation not given. The investigators took samples on day 63 after the first vaccine or placebo injection. It was Wuhan-strain SARS-CoV-2 spike that the Ad26 vaccine vector expressed.

The TCR originated in a person between 18 and 65 years old who received the Ad26.COV2.S COVID-19 vaccine or a placebo. The gene calls are TRBV7-9 and TRBJ1-1, with 10 bases lining up with TRBD1. Sequenced here: peripheral blood, sampled in a trial of Ad26.COV2.S vaccine versus placebo. CDR3 residues: CASSPWTGGTEAFF. In DNA form, the CDR3 reads TGTGCCAGCAGCCCCTGGACAGGGGGCACTGAAGCTTTCTTT.